Below are 22 T cell receptor beta chains sequenced from a single sample in a study of blood T cells in healthy people across ages. It was with a sample-barcoded 5' primer and a J-beta primer mix that a second PCR of roughly 7 to 12 cycles was run. MiXCR was run by TCRdb on the 5' RACE reads, yielding one entry per CDR3 protein. The sample has 850,000 to 1,100,000 distinct CDR3 sequences; roughly two fifths are singletons. The source material was blood. Receptors were obtained from a young man in good health.

This chain links TRBV28 with TRBJ1-1, with D possibly matching TRBD1 (6 bases). The CDR3 covers 12 residues. The V end was cut by 11 bases, the J end by 6 bases, with 16 bases between. Germline-derived CDR1 and CDR2 are MDHEN and SYDVKM. CDR3 DNA: TGTGCCTGTCGAGGGGCAGGGGCTGAAGCTTTCTTT. Residues: CACRGAGAEAFF.

At least ten counts were recorded for this clonotype. The chain couples TRBV14 to TRBJ2-1; 8 bases agree with TRBD2. In germline, CDR1 is SGHDN, CDR2 FVKESK. This CDR3 is built from 16 residues. Unmatched junction bases numbered 16, after V lost 6 bases and J lost 9 bases. CDR3 coding DNA: TGTGCCAGCAGTCGTAACCCGGGACTAGTTATTAGTGAGCAGTTCTTC. Translation: CASSRNPGLVISEQFF.

CDR3 sequence: CASSYGNTIYF. CDR3 sequence (DNA): TGTGCCAGCAGTTACGGAAACACCATATATTTT. The chain combines TRBV6-2 or TRBV6-3 with TRBJ1-3; D uncertain. The V end was cut by 2 bases, the J end by 4 bases, with 0 bases between. CDR3 length: 11 residues. Germline V gene lookup returns CDR1 MNHEY and CDR2 SVGEGT.

The chain carries TRBV9 and TRBJ1-2; D is uncertain. Trimming stripped 3 bases from V and 3 bases from J, with 21 bases between. The V gene's germline CDR1 is SGDLS and CDR2 YYNGEE. The CDR3 loop spans 17 amino acids. The CDR3 spells CASSASTRGRPDYGYTF. The DNA for the CDR3 is TGTGCCAGCAGCGCCTCGACGCGGGGAAGACCCGACTATGGCTACACCTTC.

The chain combines TRBV5-6 with TRBJ1-6; 7 bases agree with TRBD1. Germline-derived CDR1 and CDR2 are SGHDT and YYEEEE. The V gene end was trimmed by 4 bases and the J gene end by 7 bases; junction bases not matched to a gene: 11. The CDR3 has 16 residues. In DNA form, the CDR3 reads TGTGCCAGCAGCCAGATACCGGGACAGAAAAATTCACCCCTCCACTTT. It translates to CASSQIPGQKNSPLHF.

The chain links TRBV7-9 to TRBJ2-2; D may be TRBD2 (5 bases). CDR1 SEHNR and CDR2 FQNEAQ come from the germline V gene (reference sequence). The CDR3 has 15 amino acids. The ends were cut back, 1 base at V and 2 bases at J, with 8 bases in the middle. The CDR3 protein is CASSLVGLNTGELFF. In DNA form, the CDR3 reads TGTGCCAGCAGCTTAGTAGGACTCAACACCGGGGAGCTGTTTTTT.

V usage is TRBV7-2 and J usage is TRBJ2-1; TRBD2 matches at 9 bases. Germline assignment: CDR1 SGHTA and CDR2 FQGNSA. Germline trimming cut 0 bases from V and 5 bases from J; bases unmatched to any gene: 8. The length of the CDR3 is 17 residues. In DNA, the CDR3 is TGTGCCAGCAGCTTAGCGCTACGGCGGGGGGGCAACAATGAGCAGTTCTTC. This gives the protein CASSLALRRGGNNEQFF.

In this sample, this clonotype turned up a few times. This CDR3 reads CAISESTGQNNYGYTF. In DNA, the CDR3 is TGTGCCATCAGTGAGTCGACTGGACAGAATAACTATGGCTACACCTTC. V gene TRBV10-3 combines with J gene TRBJ1-2, with D maybe TRBD1 (6 bases). Looked up from germline, CDR1 is ENHRY and CDR2 is SYGVKD. V dropped 0 bases and J dropped 1 base, with 12 bases sitting between them. This CDR3 contains 16 residues.

Concerning this clonotype: One junction end does not reproduce the germline sequence, and a read error may be involved. V is TRBV28 and J is TRBJ2-3; 7 nucleotides match TRBD1. The CDR3 is made up of 17 amino acids. Germline V lookup: CDR1 MDHEN, CDR2 SYDVKM. The CDR3 reads CASSPTKGQTYTETQYF. DNA of the CDR3: TGTGCCAGCAGTCCTACTAAGGGACAGACCTACACAGAGACGCAGTATTTT.

This clonotype was counted only a few times. The chain has TRBV20-1 and TRBJ1-2; TRBD1 agrees at 8 bases. The length of the CDR3 is 13 residues. The trim removed 5 bases at V and 8 bases at J, leaving 10 bases unmatched. Per the germline V gene, CDR1 is DFQATT and CDR2 is SNEGSKA (reference sequence). The CDR3 nucleotides read TGCAGTGCTGCTGAGGACAGGGTTTGGGGCTACACCTTC. Amino acids: CSAAEDRVWGYTF.

In this sample, this clonotype turned up many times. DNA for the CDR3: TGTGCCAGCAGCCCTGCTATCGGTGGTCGGTGGTTCTTC. Amino acid sequence: CASSPAIGGRWFF. The V call is TRBV9, the J call TRBJ2-1; D is ambiguous. The germline V gene encodes CDR1 SGDLS and CDR2 YYNGEE. The CDR3 extends over 13 amino acids. Deletions cut 4 bases from V and 15 bases from J, with 20 bases between.

The V call is TRBV7-8, the J call TRBJ2-1; TRBD1 might be the D (5 bases). Looked up from germline, CDR1 is SGHVS and CDR2 is FQNEAQ. CDR3 length equals 15 residues. V shed 3 bases and J shed 0 bases, with 9 bases lying between them. Here the CDR3 DNA reads TGTGCCAGCAGCTTCATAGACAGCTCCTACAATGAGCAGTTCTTC. The encoded protein is CASSFIDSSYNEQFF.

This clonotype was recorded many times. CDR3 coding DNA: TGCAGTGGGGGACAGGGCGATACGCAGTATTTT. Protein sequence: CSGGQGDTQYF. The chain joins TRBV20-1 to TRBJ2-3, with TRBD1 matching 9 bases. V dropped 7 bases and J dropped 6; count of bases not matched to a gene: 2. The CDR3 spans 11 residues. The germline V gene encodes CDR1 DFQATT and CDR2 SNEGSKA (reference sequence).

The CDR3 DNA reads TGTGCCAGCAGCGCGTCGGGACAGGCGAACACTGAAGCTTTCTTT. Amino acid sequence: CASSASGQANTEAFF. The chain employs TRBV9 and TRBJ1-1, with 8 bases lining up with TRBD1. The V gene's germline CDR1 is SGDLS and CDR2 YYNGEE. V lost 3 bases and J lost 1; bases outside the gene matches: 5. The CDR3 runs 15 residues. Using reference TRBV9 and TRBJ1-1 for the parts outside the CDR3, the full variable domain is DSGVTQTPKHLITATGQRVTLRCSPRSGDLSVYWYQQSLDQGLQFLIQYYNGEERAKGNILERFSAQQFPDLHSELNLSSLELGDSALYFCASSASGQANTEAFFGQGTRLTVV.

The chain couples TRBV13 to TRBJ2-7; D perhaps matches TRBD2 (5 bases). The germline V gene has CDR1 PRHDT and CDR2 FYEKMQ (reference sequence). Trimming removed 5 bases at V and 2 bases at J, with 13 bases between. This CDR3 has 14 amino acids. CDR3 coding DNA: TGTGCCAGCAGCCCGGGCTCGGGGACCTACGAGCAGTACTTC. Protein: CASSPGSGTYEQYF. Together with reference TRBV13 and TRBJ2-7, the CDR3 gives the full variable domain: AAGVIQSPRHLIKEKRETATLKCYPIPRHDTVYWYQQGPGQDPQFLISFYEKMQSDKGSIPDRFSAQQFSDYHSELNMSSLELGDSALYFCASSPGSGTYEQYFGPGTRLTVT.

This clonotype was seen a few times. CDR3 amino acids: CASSQAPYRTKSSYNEQFF. Written as DNA, the CDR3 is TGCGCCAGCAGCCAAGCTCCGTACAGGACGAAAAGCTCCTACAATGAGCAGTTCTTC. The chain recombines TRBV4-3 with TRBJ2-1; TRBD1 might be the D (5 bases). CDR3 length equals 19 residues. The germline gives CDR1 LGHNA, CDR2 YSLEER. V was clipped by 1 base and J by 0 bases, with 19 bases between them.

V gene TRBV27 combines with J gene TRBJ2-7, with 8 nucleotides matching TRBD1. The germline V gene has CDR1 MNHEY and CDR2 SMNVEV (reference sequence). V lost 5 bases, J lost 7 bases, and 13 bases stayed unmatched. The CDR3 runs 15 residues. CDR3 DNA: TGTGCCAGCAGTACCCTAGGGACAGGACATGCTGAGCAGTACTTC. Translated: CASSTLGTGHAEQYF.

This clonotype was found a few times. This chain uses TRBV5-1 with TRBJ2-1; the D is unclear. Germline V gene sequence: CDR1 SGHRS, CDR2 YFSETQ. This CDR3 region has 13 residues. Trimming stripped 0 bases from V and 9 bases from J, with 10 bases between. The CDR3 spells CASSLEQRSEQFF. In DNA, the CDR3 is TGCGCCAGCAGCTTGGAACAGAGGTCTGAGCAGTTCTTC.

Points on this clonotype: Just one base apart from a much larger clone, this may be a read error. The chain combines TRBV11-2 with TRBJ2-5; D is perhaps TRBD1 or TRBD2 (5 bases each). This CDR3 spans 15 amino acids. Germline V gives CDR1 SGHAT, CDR2 FQNNGV. The CDR3 protein is CANSRIPGTQETQYF. DNA of the CDR3: TGTGCCAACAGCCGTATCCCAGGGACCCAAGAGACCCAGTACTTC.

The table lists this clonotype with a few counts. This chain joins TRBV5-1 and TRBJ1-4; 7 bases fit TRBD1. The CDR3 is made up of 15 amino acids. J lost 8 bases, V lost 0 bases, and 7 bases had no gene match. Germline V gives CDR1 SGHRS, CDR2 YFSETQ. The CDR3 nucleotides are TGCGCCAGCAGCTTGGCCGGGACAGACATAGAAAAACTGTTTTTT. It encodes CASSLAGTDIEKLFF.

A few counts support this clonotype. The CDR3 spells CASSLGGTGFTEQYF. CDR3 in DNA: TGTGCCAGCAGCTTAGGTGGGACAGGGTTTACCGAGCAGTACTTC. V and J are TRBV13 and TRBJ2-7; TRBD1 agrees at 9 bases. Per the germline V gene, CDR1 is PRHDT and CDR2 is FYEKMQ (reference sequence). V dropped 0 bases and J dropped 6; count of bases not matched to a gene: 6. This CDR3 comprises 15 residues.

This clonotype was counted a few times. J is TRBJ2-3 and V is TRBV7-3; 11 bases fit TRBD2. V trimming: 2 bases; J trimming: 4 bases; junction bases outside the gene matches: 5. The V gene's germline CDR1 is SGHTA and CDR2 FQGTGA. The CDR3 sequence is 16 residues long. Written as DNA, the CDR3 is TGTGCCAGCAGCTTATTTAGCGGGGGGGTCTCAGATACGCAGTATTTT. It translates to CASSLFSGGVSDTQYF. Complete variable domain (other parts from reference TRBV7-3 and TRBJ2-3): GAGVSQTPSNKVTEKGKYVELRCDPISGHTALYWYRQSLGQGPEFLIYFQGTGAADDSGLPNDRFFAVRPEGSVSTLKIQRTERGDSAVYLCASSLFSGGVSDTQYFGPGTRLTVL.